The next 5 T cell receptor beta chains were all read from a single sample in a study of T cell responses to AZD1222 COVID-19 vaccine. Sequencing used immunoSEQ multiplex PCR; TCRdb keeps in-frame clones, though not all of them. The sample has 130,000 to 150,000 clones, 80% to 95% seen once. Sequencing was performed on peripheral blood, taken on day 0 of AZD1222 vaccination. Source of these receptors: an adult in good health.

V gene TRBV29-1 combines with J gene TRBJ2-7; a weak D match, TRBD2 (6 bases). Germline V gene data show CDR1 as SQVTM and CDR2 as ANQGSEA. Trimming took off 4 bases at V and 2 bases at J, with 15 bases between the two ends. The CDR3 loop spans 14 amino acids. The CDR3 DNA follows: TGCAGCGTTGTGGAAGGGACGGGGGCCTACGAGCAGTACTTC. It encodes CSVVEGTGAYEQYF.

This chain joins TRBV28 and TRBJ1-2; D is possibly TRBD1 (5 bases). In germline, CDR1 is MDHEN, CDR2 SYDVKM. This CDR3 is built from 14 residues. Trimming shortened V by 0 bases and J by 3 bases, and 8 bases separated the two germline ends. The CDR3 region is CASSLWGEDYGYTF. The CDR3 region has the DNA TGTGCCAGCAGTTTATGGGGGGAGGACTATGGCTACACCTTC.

This chain connects TRBV28 to TRBJ2-5, with a weak D call TRBD2 (6 bases). The CDR3 length is 13 residues. Germline lookup yields CDR1 MDHEN and CDR2 SYDVKM. Trimming left V 3 bases short and J 3 bases short, with 8 bases between. CDR3 sequence (DNA): TGTGCCAGCAGTTTGGAGGGCGAAGAGACCCAGTACTTC. Amino acids: CASSLEGEETQYF.

This sequence joins TRBV6-5 and TRBJ2-5; D is unclear. Looked up from germline, CDR1 is MNHEY and CDR2 is SVGAGI. Trimming took off 3 bases at V and 5 bases at J, with 7 bases between the two ends. The CDR3 has 12 residues. The DNA of the CDR3 is TGTGCCAGCAGTTATCTTCCTGAGACCCAGTACTTC. It yields the protein CASSYLPETQYF.

The V gene is TRBV4-1, the J gene TRBJ1-1, with D unresolved. Trimming shortened V by 0 bases and J by 3 bases, and 14 bases separated the two germline ends. This CDR3 is built from 16 residues. Germline V CDR1 and CDR2: MGHRA, YSYEKL. The DNA of the CDR3 is TGCGCCAGCAGCCAAGATACCTGGTTCCGGGACACTGAAGCTTTCTTT. Protein sequence: CASSQDTWFRDTEAFF.